This TCR beta chain was recovered during a study of T cells after yellow fever vaccination. Study conclusions and caveats: FACS-sorted repertoires could contain abundant clonotypes contaminating from the bulk population. A weaker secondary response peaked on day 5, the primary on day 15.

TCRdb reprocessed the 5' RACE reads with MiXCR, giving one entry per CDR3 protein. The sample lists hundreds of thousands of distinct CDR3 sequences; around 4% were seen once. This clonotype showed up many times. Its antigen is as yet unknown. The junction had 16 bases not matched to a gene; V was cut back by 8 bases and J by 0 bases. The germline V gene encodes CDR1 WSHSY and CDR2 SAAADI. This CDR3 is 18 amino acids long. The V call is TRBV10-2, the J call TRBJ2-3, with TRBD2 matching over 8 bases. The TCR originated in a man aged 18 to 35 who received the YFV17D yellow fever vaccine. The sample here was PBMCs, taken on the day of the yellow fever booster vaccination. The CDR3 DNA is TGCGCCAGCTCTAGAGGCGGGGGGCCCCATCCTAGCACAGATACGCAGTATTTT. Protein sequence: CASSRGGGPHPSTDTQYF.